This TCR beta chain was profiled in a study of T cell repertoires in cytomegalovirus infection. Study-wide context: Selected CMV epitopes included recently identified HLA-C-restricted ones as well as well-studied HLA-B-restricted ones. Public signatures in TCR beta pointed to CMV infection and matching HLA type.

This clonotype has a count of ten or more. The antigen is not known. Findings and limits, study-wide: In two of eight donors, the top clonotype was HLA-C-restricted CMV-specific.

The length of the CDR3 is 14 residues. Germline assignment: CDR1 SGHTA and CDR2 FQGNSA. V gave up 10 bases and J gave up 7 bases, with 23 bases separating them. TCRdb reprocessed the reads via MiXCR and lists one record per CDR3 protein. The sample includes about 920,000 distinct CDR3 sequences, less than 35% of them seen just once. The V gene is TRBV7-2, the J gene TRBJ2-7; D is unresolved. The sample consisted of cultured CD8+ T cells from PBMCs, taken from culture after CMV antigen stimulation. The receptor was derived from a human donor in good health (CMV status not recorded). Some clones in this sample may be carry-over from other donors' samples. CDR3 nucleotides: TGTGCCAACGACCTGCCGGAGACCACCAGGGAGCAGTACGTC. Its protein product is CANDLPETTREQYV.